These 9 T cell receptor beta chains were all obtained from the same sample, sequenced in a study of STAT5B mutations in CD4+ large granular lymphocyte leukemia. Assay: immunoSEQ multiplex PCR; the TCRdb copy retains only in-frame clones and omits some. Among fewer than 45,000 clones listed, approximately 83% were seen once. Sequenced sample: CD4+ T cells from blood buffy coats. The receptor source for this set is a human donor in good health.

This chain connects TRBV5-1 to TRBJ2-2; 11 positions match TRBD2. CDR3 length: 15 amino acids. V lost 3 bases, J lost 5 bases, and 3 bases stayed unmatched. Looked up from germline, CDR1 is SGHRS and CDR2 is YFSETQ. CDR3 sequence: CASSSWTSGTGELFF. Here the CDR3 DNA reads TGCGCCAGCAGCTCCTGGACTAGCGGGACCGGGGAGCTGTTTTTT.

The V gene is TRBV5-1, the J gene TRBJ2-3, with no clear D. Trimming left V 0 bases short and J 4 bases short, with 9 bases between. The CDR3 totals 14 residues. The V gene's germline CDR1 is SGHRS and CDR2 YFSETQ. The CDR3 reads CASSLAARPDTQYF. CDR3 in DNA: TGCGCCAGCAGCTTGGCCGCTAGGCCAGATACGCAGTATTTT.

The CDR3 sequence: CASSPPYGGNTDTQYF. CDR3 DNA: TGTGCCAGCTCACCACCGTACGGGGGGAACACAGATACGCAGTATTTT. The rearrangement joins TRBV18 to TRBJ2-3; 7 bases align to TRBD2. V was pared by 0 bases and J by 2 bases, with 5 bases of the junction left unmatched. The CDR3 spans 16 residues. Per the germline V gene, CDR1 is KGHSH and CDR2 is LQKENI.

CDR3 nucleotides: TGTGCCAGCAGCAGGACAGGGAATACCTACGAGCAGTACTTC. It is translated as CASSRTGNTYEQYF. The V gene is TRBV5-5, the J gene TRBJ2-7, with 8 bases that match TRBD1. V lost 4 bases to trimming and J lost 2 bases; unmatched junction nucleotides: 5. This CDR3 is 14 amino acids long. Germline CDR1 is SGHKS and CDR2 is YYEKEE (reference sequence).

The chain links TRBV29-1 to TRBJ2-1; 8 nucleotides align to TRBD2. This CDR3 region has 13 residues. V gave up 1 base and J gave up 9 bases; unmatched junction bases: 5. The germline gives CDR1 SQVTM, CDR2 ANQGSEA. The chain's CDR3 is CSVEGPGGSEQFF. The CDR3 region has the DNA TGCAGCGTTGAAGGGCCGGGGGGGAGTGAGCAGTTCTTC.

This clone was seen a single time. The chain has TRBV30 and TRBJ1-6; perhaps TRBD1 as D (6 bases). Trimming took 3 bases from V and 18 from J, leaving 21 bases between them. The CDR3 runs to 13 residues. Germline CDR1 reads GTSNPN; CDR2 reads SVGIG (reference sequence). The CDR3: CAWRVQGSEIPHF. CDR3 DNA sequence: TGTGCCTGGAGGGTACAGGGTTCGGAGATCCCCCACTTT.

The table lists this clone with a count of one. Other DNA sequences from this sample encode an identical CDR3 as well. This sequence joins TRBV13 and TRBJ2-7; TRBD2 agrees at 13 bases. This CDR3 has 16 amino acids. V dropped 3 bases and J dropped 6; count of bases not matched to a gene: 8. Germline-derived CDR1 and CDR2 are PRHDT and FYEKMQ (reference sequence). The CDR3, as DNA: TGTGCCAGCAGCTTGAGACCGGGACTAGCGGGATCCGAGCAGTACTTC. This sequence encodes CASSLRPGLAGSEQYF. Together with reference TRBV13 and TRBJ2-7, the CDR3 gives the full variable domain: AAGVIQSPRHLIKEKRETATLKCYPIPRHDTVYWYQQGPGQDPQFLISFYEKMQSDKGSIPDRFSAQQFSDYHSELNMSSLELGDSALYFCASSLRPGLAGSEQYFGPGTRLTVT.

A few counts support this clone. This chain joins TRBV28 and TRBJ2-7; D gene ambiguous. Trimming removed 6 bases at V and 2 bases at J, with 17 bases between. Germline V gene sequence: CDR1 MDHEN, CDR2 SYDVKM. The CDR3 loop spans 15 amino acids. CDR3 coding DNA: TGTGCCAGCAGGACCCACTACGGATCGCCCTACGAGCAGTACTTC. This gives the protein CASRTHYGSPYEQYF.

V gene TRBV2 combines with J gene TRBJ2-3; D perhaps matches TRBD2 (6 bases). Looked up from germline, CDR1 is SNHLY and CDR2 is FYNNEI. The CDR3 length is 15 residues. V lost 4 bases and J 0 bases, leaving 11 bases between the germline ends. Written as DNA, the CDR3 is TGTGCCAGCAGTGGGGGACTGTCTAGCACAGATACGCAGTATTTT. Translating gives CASSGGLSSTDTQYF.